One sample yielded the 29 T cell receptor beta chains listed below, sequenced in a study of CD8+ T cells in alopecia areata. As for treatment: oral pan-JAK inhibitor, 5-10 mg twice daily. Isolated RNA was reverse transcribed into cDNA used as the sequencing template. The repertoire was sequenced with immunoSEQ multiplex PCR; TCRdb's copy has only in-frame clones and lacks some. The sample contains roughly 280,000 clones, approximately 60% of which appear only once. The material was CD4+ T cells sorted from blood, obtained between weeks 51 and 52, from a patient treated with tofacitinib. Source of these receptors: a human donor with alopecia areata.

The chain recombines TRBV9 with TRBJ1-1, with D perhaps matching TRBD1 (5 bases). The CDR3 has 15 residues. V dropped 0 bases and J dropped 4 bases, with 13 bases sitting between them. The germline gives CDR1 SGDLS, CDR2 YYNGEE. The CDR3, as DNA: TGTGCCAGCAGCGTAGATACAGGCGAGAGCACTGAAGCTTTCTTT. Translation: CASSVDTGESTEAFF.

This rearrangement joins TRBV6-5 to TRBJ2-4, with D uncertain. V was shortened by 0 bases and J by 0 bases, with 9 bases between the two germline ends. The CDR3 sequence is 16 residues long. In germline, CDR1 is MNHEY, CDR2 SVGAGI. The CDR3 loop is CASSYSEILAKNIQYF. Here the CDR3 DNA reads TGTGCCAGCAGTTACTCGGAGATTCTAGCCAAAAACATTCAGTACTTC.

V and J are TRBV7-3 and TRBJ2-7, with no clear D. The V gene lost 5 bases and the J gene lost 2 bases, with 10 bases spanning the gap. Per germline, CDR1 SGHTA and CDR2 FQGTGA. This CDR3 has 13 amino acids. CDR3 DNA: TGTGCCAGCAGCCTAGGAGTACCCTACGAGCAGTACTTC. This translates into CASSLGVPYEQYF. The whole variable domain, filled in from reference TRBV7-3 and TRBJ2-7, reads GAGVSQTPSNKVTEKGKYVELRCDPISGHTALYWYRQSLGQGPEFLIYFQGTGAADDSGLPNDRFFAVRPEGSVSTLKIQRTERGDSAVYLCASSLGVPYEQYFGPGTRLTVT.

The chain combines TRBV5-1 with TRBJ2-3; D is ambiguous. The CDR3 loop spans 14 amino acids. Trimming removed 0 bases from V and 5 bases from J, with 10 bases in between. The germline CDR1 and CDR2 sequences are SGHRS and YFSETQ. The CDR3 here is CASSLEHLGDTQYF. CDR3 in DNA: TGCGCCAGCAGCTTGGAACATCTTGGAGATACGCAGTATTTT.

This clone was recorded once. Other DNA sequences from this sample encode an identical CDR3 as well. CDR3 sequence: CASSPGGETQYF. The CDR3 DNA follows: TGTGCCAGCAGTCCAGGGGGAGAGACCCAGTACTTC. V and J are TRBV5-6 and TRBJ2-5; TRBD1 matches 7 bases. Unmatched junction bases numbered 2, after V lost 5 bases and J lost 4 bases. This CDR3 region has 12 residues. Looked up from germline, CDR1 is SGHDT and CDR2 is YYEEEE.

This clone was recorded only once. J is TRBJ2-3 and V is TRBV4-3; 7 bases match TRBD2. The CDR3 extends over 16 amino acids. V was pared by 2 bases and J by 0 bases, with 5 bases of the junction left unmatched. Per germline, CDR1 LGHNA and CDR2 YSLEER. CDR3 region: CASSQWSGASTDTQYF. Written as DNA, the CDR3 is TGCGCCAGCAGCCAATGGAGCGGGGCTAGCACAGATACGCAGTATTTT.

A few counts support this clone. The chain links TRBV7-6 to TRBJ2-1; D may be TRBD2 (6 bases). Germline CDR1 and CDR2: SGHVS and FNYEAQ. The V end lost 2 bases, the J end lost 0 bases, and 14 bases lay between the germline ends. The CDR3 is 17 amino acids. CDR3 protein: CASSLWAGQSSYNEQFF. DNA for the CDR3: TGTGCCAGCAGCTTATGGGCGGGGCAGAGCTCCTACAATGAGCAGTTCTTC.

In its sample, this clone was seen a few times. The rearrangement joins TRBV7-9 to TRBJ2-5; D possibly corresponds to TRBD1 (6 bases). This CDR3 is 13 amino acids long. V was pared by 6 bases and J by 1 base, with 9 bases between. Germline assignment: CDR1 SEHNR and CDR2 FQNEAQ (reference sequence). The DNA of the CDR3 is TGTGCCAGCAGGTCCAGGGGCCAAGAGACCCAGTACTTC. Protein sequence: CASRSRGQETQYF. The whole variable domain, remainder taken from reference TRBV7-9 and TRBJ2-5, is DTGVSQNPRHKITKRGQNVTFRCDPISEHNRLYWYRQTLGQGPEFLTYFQNEAQLEKSRLLSDRFSAERPKGSFSTLEIQRTEQGDSAMYLCASRSRGQETQYFGPGTRLLVL.

Points on this clone: One junction end does not reproduce the germline sequence, and a read error may be involved. V usage is TRBV29-1 and J usage is TRBJ2-2; D is possibly TRBD1 or TRBD2 (6 bases each). The CDR3 runs to 13 residues. In germline, CDR1 is SQVTM, CDR2 ANQGSEA. The CDR3 DNA follows: TGCACGGGGGCCAAAGACGCCACCGGGGAGCCGTTTTTT. Encoded protein: CTGAKDATGEPFF.

The CDR3 is CSVRPGQGTYEQYF. The DNA of the CDR3 is TGCAGCGTCCGGCCGGGACAGGGGACCTACGAGCAGTACTTC. The rearrangement uses TRBV29-1 and TRBJ2-7, with 10 bases identical to TRBD1. This CDR3 is built from 14 residues. Germline CDR1 reads SQVTM; CDR2 reads ANQGSEA. The V segment lost 6 bases and the J segment 2 bases; nucleotides outside the gene matches: 7.

The V call is TRBV10-2, the J call TRBJ1-4; maybe TRBD1 (5 bases). Germline CDR1 WSHSY, CDR2 SAAADI. V was trimmed by 8 bases and J by 4 bases, leaving 17 bases between them. CDR3 length: 15 residues. CDR3 DNA sequence: TGCGCCAGCCGCGCACCGGGACCGATTAATGAAAAACTGTTTTTT. Residues: CASRAPGPINEKLFF.

This chain links TRBV15 with TRBJ2-5; TRBD2 agrees at 10 bases. There are 15 residues in the CDR3. Trimming took 8 bases from V and 5 from J; bases not matched to a gene: 11. From germline, CDR1 is LNHNV and CDR2 YYDKDF (reference sequence). In DNA, the CDR3 is TGTGCCACCGGGGCTAGCGGGGGCTTTTGGGAGACCCAGTACTTC. It is translated as CATGASGGFWETQYF.

This clone was picked up a small number of times. The V and J genes are TRBV10-3 and TRBJ2-3; D perhaps matches TRBD2 (5 bases). CDR1 is ENHRY, CDR2 SYGVKD, per germline. The length of the CDR3 is 13 residues. V shed 8 bases and J shed 2 bases, with 11 bases lying between them. CDR3 bases: TGTGCCATCGGAGGCCTACACACAGATACGCAGTATTTT. Amino acids: CAIGGLHTDTQYF.

The chain uses TRBV19 and TRBJ2-5; the match to TRBD2 covers 7 bases. V was pared by 4 bases and J by 2 bases, with 1 base of the junction left unmatched. This CDR3 comprises 13 residues. The germline CDR1 and CDR2 sequences are LNHDA and SQIVND (reference sequence). CDR3 bases: TGTGCCAGTAGTAGGCGGGGGCAAGAGACCCAGTACTTC. Translation: CASSRRGQETQYF. Complete variable domain (other parts from reference TRBV19 and TRBJ2-5): DGGITQSPKYLFRKEGQNVTLSCEQNLNHDAMYWYRQDPGQGLRLIYYSQIVNDFQKGDIAEGYSVSREKKESFPLTVTSAQKNPTAFYLCASSRRGQETQYFGPGTRLLVL.

The chain links TRBV5-1 to TRBJ2-2; no clear D gene. Per the germline V gene, CDR1 is SGHRS and CDR2 is YFSETQ. The V end was cut by 7 bases, the J end by 7 bases, with 29 bases between. The CDR3 covers 18 residues. The CDR3 nucleotides read TGCGCCAGCTGCCTGTTCGTTTCCACAGAAATTGCCAACGGGGAGCTGTTTTTT. Translating it yields CASCLFVSTEIANGELFF.

V gene TRBV25-1 combines with J gene TRBJ2-1, with D perhaps given as TRBD1 or TRBD2 (5 bases each). CDR1 and CDR2 from the germline V gene are MGHDK and SYGVNS. This CDR3 spans 14 amino acids. The V gene lost 7 bases and the J gene lost 8 bases, with 18 bases spanning the gap. The CDR3 DNA reads as TGTGCCAGCAACCCACCGGGGCCCCTCTATGAGCAGTTCTTC. Its translation is CASNPPGPLYEQFF.

The chain has TRBV13 and TRBJ2-1; perhaps TRBD1 as D (6 bases). This CDR3 spans 16 amino acids. Germline values: CDR1 PRHDT, CDR2 FYEKMQ (reference sequence). Trimming took 4 bases from V and 1 from J, leaving 14 bases between them. The CDR3: CASSSRDILSYNEQFF. The CDR3 DNA reads TGTGCCAGCAGCTCTCGGGACATTCTATCCTACAATGAGCAGTTCTTC.

The gene calls are TRBV27 and TRBJ1-4; D may be TRBD1 (5 bases). Trimming removed 5 bases at V and 8 bases at J, with 12 bases between. The CDR3 covers 13 residues. Looked up from germline, CDR1 is MNHEY and CDR2 is SMNVEV (reference sequence). This chain's CDR3 is CASSGQGHEKLFF. The CDR3 DNA is TGTGCCAGCAGTGGGCAGGGTCACGAAAAACTGTTTTTT.

V gene TRBV5-1 combines with J gene TRBJ1-5; D call uncertain. The V and J ends lost 0 bases and 7 bases respectively, with 8 bases between them. CDR1 is SGHRS and CDR2 is YFSETQ in the germline V gene. CDR3 length: 13 residues. The CDR3 DNA reads TGCGCCAGCAGCTTGGTTCCGGCGCAGCCCCAGCATTTT. Amino acid sequence: CASSLVPAQPQHF.

The chain joins TRBV15 to TRBJ2-1; no clear D. The ends were cut back, 6 bases at V and 0 bases at J, with 6 bases in the middle. The CDR3 totals 13 residues. The germline CDR1 and CDR2 sequences are LNHNV and YYDKDF (reference sequence). The CDR3 reads CATRTLSYNEQFF. The CDR3 bases are TGTGCCACCAGAACACTCTCCTACAATGAGCAGTTCTTC.

This clone showed up just a few times. The gene calls are TRBV29-1 and TRBJ2-5; D may be TRBD1 or TRBD2 (6 bases each). Germline loops: CDR1 SQVTM, CDR2 ANQGSEA. Trimming left V 5 bases short and J 2 bases short, with 18 bases between. The CDR3 extends over 15 amino acids. This CDR3 is CSVIGGQGLQETQYF. In nucleotides, the CDR3 is TGCAGCGTTATCGGGGGTCAGGGGCTACAAGAGACCCAGTACTTC.

This clone was observed many times. The CDR3 reads CASRYRVDTEAFF. The CDR3 coding sequence is TGCGCCAGCAGGTACAGGGTCGACACTGAAGCTTTCTTT. This sequence joins TRBV10-2 and TRBJ1-1, with D maybe TRBD1 (6 bases). V was pared by 6 bases and J by 3 bases, with 11 bases between. The CDR3 has 13 residues. The V gene's germline CDR1 is WSHSY and CDR2 SAAADI.

J is TRBJ2-7 and V is TRBV30; D tentatively reads TRBD1 or TRBD2 (5 bases each). V was clipped by 3 bases and J by 2 bases, with 17 bases between them. There are 15 residues in the CDR3. Germline lookup yields CDR1 GTSNPN and CDR2 SVGIG (reference sequence). In DNA, the CDR3 is TGTGCCTGGAGGCGGGCAGGGCGTACCGCCTACGAGCAGTACTTC. Its translation is CAWRRAGRTAYEQYF.

The count of this clone is one. The chain employs TRBV29-1 and TRBJ2-2; unclear D gene. Germline CDR1 and CDR2: SQVTM and ANQGSEA. The germline V and J ends were trimmed by 7 bases and 0 bases, with 12 bases remaining between them. The CDR3 has 14 residues. The CDR3 spells CSAVTSTNTGELFF. CDR3 coding DNA: TGCAGCGCTGTGACAAGCACGAACACCGGGGAGCTGTTTTTT.

Many counts were recorded for this clone. This CDR3 is also generated by other DNA sequences in the sample. The chain is built from TRBV6-5 and TRBJ1-1, with unresolved D. Germline V gene lookup returns CDR1 MNHEY and CDR2 SVGAGI. V lost 0 bases and J 0 bases, leaving 5 bases between the germline ends. The CDR3 is 14 amino acids. The CDR3 DNA reads TGTGCCAGCAGTTACTCTAGACTGAACACTGAAGCTTTCTTT. Its translation: CASSYSRLNTEAFF.

This clone occurred a few times. The chain carries TRBV2 and TRBJ2-2; D not certain. This CDR3 comprises 13 residues. CDR1 is SNHLY and CDR2 is FYNNEI in the germline V gene. The ends were cut back, 5 bases at V and 6 bases at J, with 10 bases in the middle. CDR3 loop: CASSTEKAGELFF. The DNA of the CDR3 is TGTGCCAGCAGTACGGAGAAGGCCGGGGAGCTGTTTTTT.

The V and J genes are TRBV30 and TRBJ1-1; D uncertain. The germline CDR1 and CDR2 sequences are GTSNPN and SVGIG (reference sequence). V was clipped by 4 bases and J by 5 bases, with 20 bases between them. The CDR3 spans 15 residues. This CDR3 reads CAWIYSGPLGTEAFF. CDR3 nucleotide sequence: TGTGCCTGGATCTACTCCGGGCCCCTGGGGACTGAAGCTTTCTTT. The full variable domain, with the rest looked up from reference TRBV30 and TRBJ1-1, is SQTIHQWPATLVQPVGSPLSLECTVEGTSNPNLYWYRQAAGRGLQLLFYSVGIGQISSEVPQNLSASRPQDRQFILSSKKLLLSDSGFYLCAWIYSGPLGTEAFFGQGTRLTVV.

The table lists this clone with a count of one. V usage is TRBV30 and J usage is TRBJ2-2; D possibly corresponds to TRBD2 (5 bases). The CDR3 loop spans 14 amino acids. V was shortened by 4 bases and J by 6 bases, with 15 bases between the two germline ends. Germline CDR1 GTSNPN, CDR2 SVGIG (reference sequence). CDR3 DNA: TGTGCCTGGACCCCAACGGGGATCGCCGGGGAGCTGTTTTTT. Amino acids: CAWTPTGIAGELFF.

The rearrangement uses TRBV5-6 and TRBJ2-7; TRBD1 matches 7 bases. The trim removed 6 bases at V and 7 bases at J, leaving 10 bases unmatched. CDR1 is SGHDT and CDR2 is YYEEEE in the germline V gene. CDR3 length: 13 amino acids. DNA of the CDR3: TGTGCCAGCACTGTGGGACAGATTTTTGAGCAGTACTTC. It is translated as CASTVGQIFEQYF.